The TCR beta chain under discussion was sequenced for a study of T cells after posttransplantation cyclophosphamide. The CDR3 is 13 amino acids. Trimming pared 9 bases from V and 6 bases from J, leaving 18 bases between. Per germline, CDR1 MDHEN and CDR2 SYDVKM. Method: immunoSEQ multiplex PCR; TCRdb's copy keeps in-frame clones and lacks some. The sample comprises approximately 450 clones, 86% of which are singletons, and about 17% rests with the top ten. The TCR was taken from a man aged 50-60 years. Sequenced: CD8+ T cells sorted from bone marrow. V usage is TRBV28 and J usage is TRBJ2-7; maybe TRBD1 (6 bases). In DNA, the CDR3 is TGTGCCAGTTCATTGACAGGTCTTGGCGAGCAGTACTTC. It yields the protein CASSLTGLGEQYF. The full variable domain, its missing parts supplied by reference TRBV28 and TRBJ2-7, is DVKVTQSSRYLVKRTGEKVFLECVQDMDHENMFWYRQDPGLGLRLIYFSYDVKMKEKGDIPEGYSVSREKKERFSLILESASTNQTSMYLCASSLTGLGEQYFGPGTRLTVT.